The 17 T cell receptor beta chains below were found in one sample sequenced in a study of molecular identifiers for immune sequencing clone quantification. TCRdb independently ran MiXCR on the PCR reads; one entry per CDR3 protein. The sample lists tens of thousands of distinct CDR3 sequences; about a third were seen once. What was sequenced was naive CD8+ T cells from blood, with Jurkat cell RNA spiked in. Subset denoted: FACS-sorted CD8+CD4-CCR7+CD45RA+ naive T cells. Every receptor here comes from a human donor in good health. Some libraries in this study had Jurkat cell RNA spiked in.

The rearrangement uses TRBV2 and TRBJ2-1; 13 bases align to TRBD2. The germline CDR1 and CDR2 sequences are SNHLY and FYNNEI. This CDR3 comprises 14 residues. V lost 7 bases and J lost 6; bases outside the gene matches: 3. The CDR3, as DNA: TGTGCCAGCATTAGGACTAGCGGGGGCAATGAGCAGTTCTTC. It translates to CASIRTSGGNEQFF.

As to this clonotype: Being one base from a much bigger clone, this may be a read error. The chain carries TRBV6-5 and TRBJ1-4, with unresolved D. V was cut by 0 bases and J by 8 bases, with 13 bases left in between. The CDR3 consists of 15 residues. The germline V gene has CDR1 MNHEY and CDR2 SVGAGI. The CDR3 sequence is CASSYSVALGEKLFF. CDR3 nucleotides: TGTGCCAGCAGTTACTCCGTTGCCCTGGGCGAAAAACTGTTTTTT.

The gene calls are TRBV7-6 and TRBJ1-4; TRBD1 is a possible D gene (6 bases). V lost 2 bases, J lost 5 bases, and 12 bases lay in between. CDR3 length: 15 amino acids. Germline CDR1 SGHVS, CDR2 FNYEAQ. In DNA form, the CDR3 reads TGTGCCAGCAGCTTATGGGGGGGGCAAAATGAAAAACTGTTTTTT. This encodes CASSLWGGQNEKLFF.

This clonotype was counted many times. The CDR3 DNA reads as TGTGCCAGCAGTTCAAACTGGGAGGACGACCAAGAGACCCAGTACTTC. Its protein product is CASSSNWEDDQETQYF. The chain links TRBV28 to TRBJ2-5; D is possibly TRBD2 (6 bases). The V end was cut by 4 bases, the J end by 0 bases, with 15 bases between. The CDR3 has 16 amino acids. CDR1 is MDHEN and CDR2 is SYDVKM in the germline V gene.

About this clonotype itself: No DNA is shown, since the ends of the CDR3 on it are uncertain; the CDR3 is the one TCRdb lists. The CDR3 loop is CASSWGGGSAYERYF. J is TRBJ2-7 and V is TRBV27. The length of the CDR3 is 15 amino acids, counting both ends. Germline assignment: CDR1 MNHEY and CDR2 SMNVEV (reference sequence).

This clonotype was seen ten or more times. This chain connects TRBV25-1 to TRBJ2-7; D possibly corresponds to TRBD1 (6 bases). The V and J ends lost 4 bases and 4 bases respectively, with 8 bases between them. Germline values: CDR1 MGHDK, CDR2 SYGVNS. This CDR3 has 12 amino acids. The DNA for the CDR3 is TGTGCCAGCAGTGCACAGGGTTACGAGCAGTACTTC. This encodes CASSAQGYEQYF.

This clonotype was counted between two and nine times. The V and J genes are TRBV11-2 and TRBJ2-5, with 7 bases that match TRBD2. The CDR3 has 16 residues. The V segment lost 1 base and the J segment 1 base; nucleotides outside the gene matches: 6. The germline V gene has CDR1 SGHAT and CDR2 FQNNGV. CDR3 amino acids: CASSLGGPSGQETQYF. In DNA form, the CDR3 reads TGTGCCAGCAGCTTAGGAGGGCCTAGCGGCCAAGAGACCCAGTACTTC. Using reference TRBV11-2 and TRBJ2-5 for the parts outside the CDR3, the full variable domain is EAGVAQSPRYKIIEKRQSVAFWCNPISGHATLYWYQQILGQGPKLLIQFQNNGVVDDSQLPKDRFSAERLKGVDSTLKIQPAKLEDSAVYLCASSLGGPSGQETQYFGPGTRLLVL.

The chain couples TRBV19 to TRBJ1-5, with D hard to call. V was clipped by 3 bases and J by 3 bases, with 12 bases between them. Looked up from germline, CDR1 is LNHDA and CDR2 is SQIVND (reference sequence). This CDR3 region has 15 residues. The CDR3 DNA follows: TGTGCCAGTAGTATTCTTCAAACTAACAATCAGCCCCAGCATTTT. It specifies CASSILQTNNQPQHF.

The chain recombines TRBV11-1 with TRBJ1-3; weak D call: TRBD1 (5 bases). The germline V and J ends were trimmed by 4 bases and 4 bases, with 8 bases remaining between them. The CDR3 sequence is 13 residues long. In germline, CDR1 is SGHAT, CDR2 FQDESV (reference sequence). CDR3 in amino acids: CASSSRTGNTIYF. The CDR3 nucleotides are TGTGCCAGCAGCTCACGGACAGGAAACACCATATATTTT.

About this clonotype itself: This may come from a read error, since a much larger clone is one base off. The V call is TRBV7-9, the J call TRBJ2-1; D unclear. Germline lookup yields CDR1 SEHNR and CDR2 FQNEAQ (reference sequence). The CDR3 totals 12 residues. CDR3 sequence: CASGLVVSLPFF. The CDR3 DNA is TGTGCCAGCGGCTTAGTTGTTAGCCTGCCGTTCTTC.

As for this clonotype: It is unclear where the CDR3 begins or ends on the DNA, so no DNA is shown, and the CDR3 is as TCRdb lists it. The chain uses TRBV19 and TRBJ2-4. Germline CDR1 and CDR2: LNHDA and SQIVND (reference sequence). 16 amino acids form the CDR3, both terminal residues included. This chain's CDR3 is CASSIFLWTAENIQYF.

This clonotype was counted many times. V is TRBV4-2 and J is TRBJ2-7; D uncertain. Trimming stripped 2 bases from V and 7 bases from J, with 6 bases between. CDR3 length equals 11 residues. CDR1 is LGHNA, CDR2 YNFKEQ, per germline. CDR3 residues: CASSQTGEQYF. DNA of the CDR3: TGTGCCAGCAGCCAAACCGGTGAGCAGTACTTC.

Remarks on this clonotype: This likely comes from a read error, as the CDR3 has no conserved phenylalanine or tryptophan at its end. Here the CDR3 reads CASNRDYSNQPQHI. In nucleotides, the CDR3 is TGTGCCAGTAACCGCGACTATAGCAATCAGCCCCAGCATATT. The chain recombines TRBV19 with TRBJ1-5, with D unresolved. The CDR3 loop spans 14 amino acids. Trimming removed 7 bases at V and 0 bases at J, with 10 bases between. Germline V CDR1 and CDR2: LNHDA, SQIVND (reference sequence).

The chain carries TRBV19 and TRBJ2-7; 11 bases align to TRBD2. V trimming: 6 bases; J trimming: 2 bases; junction bases outside the gene matches: 6. The germline V gene encodes CDR1 LNHDA and CDR2 SQIVND (reference sequence). This CDR3 is built from 15 residues. The CDR3 DNA reads as TGTGCCAGTAGCTACGGGACTAGCGGCCCCTACGAGCAGTACTTC. Translation gives CASSYGTSGPYEQYF.

This clonotype was recorded a few times. J is TRBJ2-4 and V is TRBV4-2; D unclear. This CDR3 region has 12 residues. CDR1 is LGHNA and CDR2 is YNFKEQ in the germline V gene. Trimming pared 4 bases from V and 9 bases from J, leaving 10 bases between. This CDR3 is CASSPGGGIQYF. CDR3 in DNA: TGTGCCAGCAGCCCCGGCGGTGGCATTCAGTACTTC.

V usage is TRBV6-5 and J usage is TRBJ2-1, with unresolved D. The CDR3 sequence is 13 residues long. Germline V CDR1 and CDR2: MNHEY, SVGAGI. Trimming left V 0 bases short and J 9 bases short, with 9 bases between. The CDR3 DNA sequence: TGTGCCAGCAGTTACTCTTTGGGCGTTGAGCAGTTCTTC. Residues: CASSYSLGVEQFF.

Comments on this clonotype: With a much larger clone just one base away, this may be a read error. The chain employs TRBV14 and TRBJ2-2; D is possibly TRBD1 (5 bases). Per the germline V gene, CDR1 is SGHDN and CDR2 is FVKESK. The CDR3 has 14 residues. Trimming cost V 2 bases and J 7 bases, with 11 bases left between them. CDR3 in amino acids: CASSQFVQGGELFF. The CDR3, as DNA: TGTGCCAGCAGCCAATTCGTGCAGGGCGGGGAGCTGTTTTTT.